This entry lists 32 T cell receptor beta chains sequenced from one sample in a study of cytomegalovirus exposure and HLA in healthy donors. PCR employed 60 Vbeta and 13 Jbeta primers. The assay was immunoSEQ multiplex PCR, and TCRdb's table has in-frame clones only and misses some. Of about 69,000 clones listed, approximately 72% are singletons. The sequencing sample was made of PBMCs. These TCRs come from a woman in her 30s in good health and CMV-seronegative.

This chain joins TRBV19 and TRBJ1-1; unclear D gene. The CDR3 totals 14 residues. CDR1 and CDR2 (germline): LNHDA, SQIVND (reference sequence). The V gene lost 3 bases and the J gene lost 3 bases, with 11 bases spanning the gap. The CDR3 sequence: CASSIGPEDTEAFF. In nucleotides, the CDR3 is TGTGCCAGTAGTATCGGCCCGGAGGACACTGAAGCTTTCTTT.

This clone turned up a few times. The rearrangement links TRBV7-8 to TRBJ1-1; D gene uncertain. Germline CDR1 and CDR2: SGHVS and FQNEAQ. V gave up 1 base and J gave up 2 bases, with 17 bases separating them. The length of the CDR3 is 17 residues. The CDR3 here is CASSLVRRTRANTEAFF. In DNA form, the CDR3 reads TGTGCCAGCAGCTTAGTGCGACGCACTAGAGCCAACACTGAAGCTTTCTTT.

This clone has only a few counts. The CDR3 DNA is TGTGCCTGGAGTGGACAGCACAATGAGCAGTTCTTC. Protein sequence: CAWSGQHNEQFF. V and J are TRBV30 and TRBJ2-1; weak D call: TRBD1 (5 bases). CDR1 and CDR2 from the germline V gene are GTSNPN and SVGIG (reference sequence). V was cut by 1 base and J by 5 bases, with 6 bases left in between. This CDR3 spans 12 amino acids. The full variable domain, in which reference TRBV30 and TRBJ2-1 provide the parts outside the CDR3, is SQTIHQWPATLVQPVGSPLSLECTVEGTSNPNLYWYRQAAGRGLQLLFYSVGIGQISSEVPQNLSASRPQDRQFILSSKKLLLSDSGFYLCAWSGQHNEQFFGPGTRLTVL.

A remark on this clone: Other DNA sequences in this specimen translate into the identical CDR3. CDR3 residues: CATSRDWTTRGQRSYEQYF. The CDR3 DNA is TGTGCCACCAGCAGAGATTGGACCACCAGGGGGCAACGGTCCTACGAGCAGTACTTC. The rearrangement joins TRBV15 to TRBJ2-7; 8 bases fit TRBD1. The junction had 14 bases not matched to a gene; V was cut back by 0 bases and J by 1 base. The CDR3 is 19 amino acids. Per the germline V gene, CDR1 is LNHNV and CDR2 is YYDKDF (reference sequence).

V and J are TRBV6-4 and TRBJ2-2, with D perhaps TRBD1 (5 bases). CDR3 length: 14 amino acids. Trimming pared 0 bases from V and 7 bases from J, leaving 9 bases between. The germline V gene encodes CDR1 MRHNA and CDR2 SNTAGT. CDR3 coding DNA: TGTGCCAGCAGTGACTCCCCCCAGGGCGGGGAGCTGTTTTTT. This gives the protein CASSDSPQGGELFF.

A few counts support this clone. The J gene is TRBJ2-1, the V gene TRBV7-6; 8 positions agree with TRBD2. Germline trimming cut 5 bases from V and 10 bases from J; bases unmatched to any gene: 13. The CDR3 consists of 15 residues. Germline V gene sequence: CDR1 SGHVS, CDR2 FNYEAQ. CDR3 in amino acids: CASSRSGGPQGEQFF. The CDR3 nucleotides are TGTGCCAGCAGCCGAAGCGGGGGTCCTCAGGGCGAGCAGTTCTTC.

V usage is TRBV11-3 and J usage is TRBJ2-3, with D hard to call. The CDR3 consists of 14 residues. V dropped 3 bases and J dropped 0 bases, with 7 bases sitting between them. Per the germline V gene, CDR1 is SGHNT and CDR2 is YENEEA. CDR3 nucleotides: TGTGCCAGCAGCTTGGCCAGGAGCACAGATACGCAGTATTTT. Translating gives CASSLARSTDTQYF.

The chain is built from TRBV10-1 and TRBJ1-1; D might be TRBD1 (6 bases). Trimming shortened V by 2 bases and J by 0 bases, and 13 bases separated the two germline ends. The CDR3 has 16 residues. In germline, CDR1 is WNHNN, CDR2 SYGVQD (reference sequence). The CDR3 here is CASSETPPGVNTEAFF. In DNA form, the CDR3 reads TGCGCCAGCAGTGAGACACCTCCAGGGGTGAACACTGAAGCTTTCTTT.

The chain couples TRBV9 to TRBJ1-2; D is unclear. Deletions cut 4 bases from V and 7 bases from J, with 8 bases between. Germline V CDR1 and CDR2: SGDLS, YYNGEE. This CDR3 has 11 residues. This CDR3 is CASSFSRGYTF. Written as DNA, the CDR3 is TGTGCCAGCAGCTTTTCTCGTGGCTACACCTTC.

This clone was seen a few times. Because the CDR3 is missing its conserved closing phenylalanine or tryptophan, this is likely a read error. This sequence joins TRBV15 and TRBJ1-1; D is ambiguous. The germline CDR1 and CDR2 sequences are LNHNV and YYDKDF (reference sequence). This CDR3 is 16 amino acids long. The CDR3 sequence: CATSRDRGLELPDAFC. In DNA form, the CDR3 reads TGTGCCACCAGCAGAGATCGTGGGTTGGAGTTGCCTGACGCTTTCTGT.

This clone was seen more than once but under ten times. V is TRBV6-5 and J is TRBJ2-2; 9 bases agree with TRBD1. CDR3 length equals 13 residues. Germline V gives CDR1 MNHEY, CDR2 SVGAGI. With 6 bases clipped from V and 7 bases from J, the junction kept 3 bases outside the gene matches. CDR3 coding DNA: TGTGCCAGCAGGCGGACAGGGGACGGGGAGCTGTTTTTT. Protein product: CASRRTGDGELFF.

The chain uses TRBV7-2 and TRBJ1-4, with TRBD1 identical over 10 bases. Unmatched junction bases numbered 5, after V lost 5 bases and J lost 8 bases. The CDR3 runs to 14 residues. The V gene's germline CDR1 is SGHTA and CDR2 FQGNSA. Here the CDR3 DNA reads TGTGCCAGCAGCCTGGACAGGGGGATGGAAAAACTGTTTTTT. It codes for CASSLDRGMEKLFF.

V gene TRBV6-4 combines with J gene TRBJ2-1; tentative D call: TRBD1 (6 bases). V was cut by 3 bases and J by 5 bases, with 8 bases left in between. The germline V gene has CDR1 MRHNA and CDR2 SNTAGT. CDR3 length: 13 amino acids. The CDR3 sequence: CASSEDSNNEQFF. The DNA for the CDR3 is TGTGCCAGCAGTGAGGACAGCAACAATGAGCAGTTCTTC.

V and J are TRBV7-3 and TRBJ2-5, with no clear D. The V gene's germline CDR1 is SGHTA and CDR2 FQGTGA. V was cut by 5 bases and J by 4 bases, with 11 bases left in between. This CDR3 contains 13 residues. The CDR3 region is CASSVTGPETQYF. For the CDR3, the DNA is TGTGCCAGCAGCGTTACCGGTCCAGAGACCCAGTACTTC.

This clone was counted a few times. The V and J genes are TRBV27 and TRBJ1-5, with 7 bases identical to TRBD1. The germline V gene encodes CDR1 MNHEY and CDR2 SMNVEV (reference sequence). The CDR3 is made up of 13 amino acids. The ends lost 5 bases at V and 11 bases at J; junction bases unmatched: 9. This CDR3 is CASSGGGWGAQHF. CDR3 DNA sequence: TGTGCCAGCAGTGGAGGGGGCTGGGGGGCCCAGCATTTT.

The V gene is TRBV5-1, the J gene TRBJ1-2; 7 bases are a match to TRBD1. The CDR3 loop spans 14 amino acids. Per germline, CDR1 SGHRS and CDR2 YFSETQ. V lost 5 bases, J lost 4 bases, and 8 bases stayed unmatched. The CDR3 sequence: CASRITGDLYGYTF. CDR3 DNA sequence: TGCGCCAGCAGGATCACAGGGGACCTCTATGGCTACACCTTC.

In its sample, this clone was seen a few times. V is TRBV29-1 and J is TRBJ1-6; D is ambiguous. Germline CDR1 and CDR2: SQVTM and ANQGSEA. Deletions cut 8 bases from V and 0 bases from J, with 8 bases between. The CDR3 runs 13 residues. The CDR3 sequence: CSYRSSYNSPLHF. The CDR3 nucleotides are TGCAGCTATAGGAGCTCCTATAATTCACCCCTCCACTTT.

This clone appeared a few times. The J gene is TRBJ2-7, the V gene TRBV6-6; 13 bases map to TRBD2. V trimming: 5 bases; J trimming: 6 bases; junction bases outside the gene matches: 4. The CDR3 contains 14 residues. Looked up from germline, CDR1 is MNHNY and CDR2 is SVGAGI (reference sequence). The CDR3 DNA reads TGTGCCAGCAGTCCCGGGACTAGCGGGATCGAGCAGTACTTC. Protein product: CASSPGTSGIEQYF.

The rearrangement uses TRBV27 and TRBJ1-2, with unresolved D. The CDR3 is made up of 12 amino acids. From germline, CDR1 is MNHEY and CDR2 SMNVEV (reference sequence). V was clipped by 2 bases and J by 10 bases, with 11 bases between them. This chain's CDR3 is CASSLGMGPYTF. The CDR3 coding sequence is TGTGCCAGCAGTTTAGGAATGGGCCCCTACACCTTC.

The gene calls are TRBV6-5 and TRBJ1-2, with D unclear. This CDR3 spans 11 amino acids. The germline gives CDR1 MNHEY, CDR2 SVGAGI. CDR3 sequence reads: CSTLGLYGYTF. Here the CDR3 DNA reads TGTTCAACCCTTGGCCTCTATGGCTACACCTTC.

The chain links TRBV7-9 to TRBJ2-1; 10 bases line up with TRBD2. Germline V CDR1 and CDR2: SEHNR, FQNEAQ (reference sequence). CDR3 length: 15 amino acids. The junction had 6 bases not matched to a gene; V was cut back by 5 bases and J by 5 bases. The CDR3, as DNA: TGTGCCAGCAGCCCTAAGCGGGGGGGCGACAATGAGCAGTTCTTC. Encoded protein: CASSPKRGGDNEQFF.

V is TRBV15 and J is TRBJ1-2, with D possibly TRBD1 on 6 matching bases. Germline V gene data show CDR1 as LNHNV and CDR2 as YYDKDF (reference sequence). There are 15 residues in the CDR3. With 5 bases removed from V and 6 bases from J, the gap between germline ends came to 19 bases. The CDR3 is CATSSLVDRLNGYTF. In DNA, the CDR3 is TGTGCCACCAGCTCCCTTGTAGACAGGTTGAATGGCTACACCTTC.

This clone was recorded a few times. The chain carries TRBV27 and TRBJ2-7; 8 bases are shared with TRBD2. CDR3 size: 15 residues. Germline V gene lookup returns CDR1 MNHEY and CDR2 SMNVEV (reference sequence). The V segment lost 0 bases and the J segment 2 bases; nucleotides outside the gene matches: 3. CDR3 residues: CASSLSAGVAYEQYF. Written as DNA, the CDR3 is TGTGCCAGCAGTTTATCAGCGGGGGTGGCCTACGAGCAGTACTTC.

The V gene is TRBV7-9, the J gene TRBJ2-1; TRBD1 matches 8 bases. The V and J ends lost 5 bases and 7 bases, in that order; junction bases with no gene match: 10. Germline V CDR1 and CDR2: SEHNR, FQNEAQ (reference sequence). CDR3 length equals 15 residues. The CDR3 protein is CASSVGQGRRNEQFF. The CDR3 DNA follows: TGTGCCAGCAGCGTCGGACAGGGCAGGCGGAATGAGCAGTTCTTC.

The chain is built from TRBV30 and TRBJ2-7; perhaps TRBD1 as D (5 bases). CDR3 size: 12 residues. V was cut by 5 bases and J by 4 bases, with 12 bases left in between. Germline V gene data show CDR1 as GTSNPN and CDR2 as SVGIG (reference sequence). CDR3 nucleotides: TGTGCCTGGGGGCCGTCAGGGTACGAGCAGTACTTC. Translated, it gives CAWGPSGYEQYF.

The gene calls are TRBV10-2 and TRBJ2-7; 8 bases are a match to TRBD2. CDR1 is WSHSY, CDR2 SAAADI, per germline. The CDR3 runs to 15 residues. With 9 bases clipped from V and 4 bases from J, the junction kept 14 bases outside the gene matches. CDR3 DNA sequence: TGCGCCAGTCGGTTGACAGCGGGGGACAATTACGAGCAGTACTTC. This sequence encodes CASRLTAGDNYEQYF.

This clone was seen a handful of times. The genes are TRBV14 and TRBJ1-6; D not resolved. Germline loops: CDR1 SGHDN, CDR2 FVKESK. This CDR3 has 13 residues. V was shortened by 2 bases and J by 10 bases, with 9 bases between the two germline ends. CDR3 residues: CASSQSGISPLHF. The CDR3 DNA follows: TGTGCCAGCAGCCAATCGGGGATCTCACCCCTCCACTTT.

In the case of this clone: Additional DNA sequences in this sample encode the identical CDR3. The chain is built from TRBV27 and TRBJ1-6, with 9 bases that match TRBD1. There are 14 residues in the CDR3. Per germline, CDR1 MNHEY and CDR2 SMNVEV (reference sequence). J gave up 4 bases and V 7 bases, and 2 bases lay outside the gene matches. For the CDR3, the DNA is TGTGCCAGCACAGACAGGGGGTATAATTCACCCCTCCACTTT. Encoded protein: CASTDRGYNSPLHF.

CDR3 sequence reads: CASRPPAGTAEAFF. The CDR3, as DNA: TGTGCCAGCAGACCCCCCGCCGGGACAGCAGAAGCTTTCTTT. This rearrangement joins TRBV28 to TRBJ1-1, with 7 positions matching TRBD1. The CDR3 covers 14 residues. Germline V gives CDR1 MDHEN, CDR2 SYDVKM. Germline trimming cut 6 bases from V and 8 bases from J; bases unmatched to any gene: 12.

By sample fraction, this clone is medium-sized. This chain joins TRBV4-1 and TRBJ1-5; D is perhaps TRBD1 (5 bases). This CDR3 region has 15 residues. Germline V gene data show CDR1 as MGHRA and CDR2 as YSYEKL. Trimming removed 3 bases from V and 8 bases from J, with 17 bases in between. Here the CDR3 reads CASSQIGGYSKPQHF. The DNA for the CDR3 is TGCGCCAGCAGCCAGATCGGGGGGTATAGTAAGCCCCAGCATTTT.

The J gene is TRBJ2-2, the V gene TRBV7-7, with 9 bases lining up with TRBD1. CDR1 is SSHAT and CDR2 is FNYEAQ in the germline V gene (reference sequence). This CDR3 contains 17 residues. V lost 2 bases, J lost 6 bases, and 10 bases stayed unmatched. The CDR3 nucleotides are TGTGCCAGCAGCTTATTAATGTTCACAGGGGGCCCCGGGGAGCTGTTTTTT. Its protein is CASSLLMFTGGPGELFF.

The rearrangement joins TRBV30 to TRBJ2-3, with 9 bases matching TRBD1. The CDR3 runs to 18 residues. With V trimmed by 3 bases and J by 2 bases, 15 bases remained unmatched. Germline V gene sequence: CDR1 GTSNPN, CDR2 SVGIG (reference sequence). The CDR3 here is CAWSGDRDGFGSTDTQYF. CDR3 sequence (DNA): TGTGCCTGGAGCGGGGACAGGGACGGATTTGGGTCCACAGATACGCAGTATTTT.